A selection of T cell receptor beta chains follows, all from one sample in a study of shared clonotypes between healthy human individuals. The repertoire was sequenced with immunoSEQ multiplex PCR; TCRdb's copy has only in-frame clones and lacks some. The sample contains about 2.4 million clones, about 92% of which appear only once. The sequencing sample was made of naive CD4+ T cells sorted from blood. Source of these receptors: a man between 18 and 35 years old in good health. Both conserved end residues are part of each CDR3. Each record gives: D gene, J gene, clone size, V gene, CDR3 DNA, CDR3 protein. A D gene is named only where the DNA matches it firmly. The listing skips clone size in some rows; elsewhere it reads once, few, many or a size class.

D gene: TRBD1; J gene: TRBJ1-4; clone size: .; V gene: TRBV2; CDR3 DNA: TGTGCCAGCAGCTGGACAGGGTTTAATGAAAAACTGTTTTTT; CDR3 protein: CASSWTGFNEKLFF
D gene: .; J gene: TRBJ2-5; clone size: .; V gene: TRBV27; CDR3 DNA: TGTGCCAGCAGTCCTACCTGGACAGCCCAAGAGACCCAGTACTTC; CDR3 protein: CASSPTWTAQETQYF
D gene: TRBD1; J gene: TRBJ2-7; clone size: .; V gene: TRBV7-7; CDR3 DNA: TGTGCTAGCAGCTTAGAGAGGGGACAGGCCTACGAGCAGTACTTC; CDR3 protein: CASSLERGQAYEQYF
D gene: .; J gene: TRBJ2-7; clone size: .; V gene: TRBV7-6; CDR3 DNA: TGTGCCAGCAGCTTAGCGTCTAGTTCCTACGAGCAGTACTTC; CDR3 protein: CASSLASSSYEQYF
D gene: TRBD1; J gene: TRBJ1-4; clone size: .; V gene: TRBV11-2; CDR3 DNA: TGTGCCAGCAGGAGGGACAGGGGTCCTAATGAAAAACTGTTTTTT; CDR3 protein: CASRRDRGPNEKLFF
D gene: TRBD2; J gene: TRBJ2-3; clone size: .; V gene: TRBV2; CDR3 DNA: TGTGCCAGCAAGCGGGGAGCAGATACGCAGTATTTT; CDR3 protein: CASKRGADTQYF
D gene: .; J gene: TRBJ1-3; clone size: .; V gene: TRBV29-1; CDR3 DNA: TGCAGCGTTGTCTTAAGCTCTGGAAACACCATATATTTT; CDR3 protein: CSVVLSSGNTIYF
D gene: TRBD2; J gene: TRBJ2-3; clone size: .; V gene: TRBV5-4; CDR3 DNA: TGTGCCAGCAGCCCCGGACTAGCGAACACAGATACGCAGTATTTT; CDR3 protein: CASSPGLANTDTQYF
D gene: .; J gene: TRBJ1-6; clone size: .; V gene: TRBV19; CDR3 DNA: TGTGCCAGTAGTATATCACAGCAGAATTCACCCCTCCACTTT; CDR3 protein: CASSISQQNSPLHF
D gene: .; J gene: TRBJ1-3; clone size: .; V gene: TRBV6-6; CDR3 DNA: TGTGCCAGCAGTTACGGGGATTCGGCTGGAAACACCATATATTTT; CDR3 protein: CASSYGDSAGNTIYF
D gene: .; J gene: TRBJ2-2; clone size: .; V gene: TRBV27; CDR3 DNA: TGTGCCAGCAGTTCTCCAGGGTGGCGCACCGGGGAGCTGTTTTTT; CDR3 protein: CASSSPGWRTGELFF
D gene: TRBD1; J gene: TRBJ1-1; clone size: .; V gene: TRBV7-8; CDR3 DNA: TGTGCCAGCAGCCCTAGGACAGGCATGAACACTGAAGCTTTCTTT; CDR3 protein: CASSPRTGMNTEAFF
D gene: .; J gene: TRBJ2-2; clone size: .; V gene: TRBV6-5; CDR3 DNA: TGTGCCAGCAGTTCGAATAGCCTAGGAGCCGGGGAGCTGTTTTTT; CDR3 protein: CASSSNSLGAGELFF
D gene: .; J gene: TRBJ2-2; clone size: once; V gene: TRBV18; CDR3 DNA: TGTGCCAGCTCACCACCCACAGGGGAGGCCGGGGAGCTGTTTTTT; CDR3 protein: CASSPPTGEAGELFF
D gene: .; J gene: TRBJ2-5; clone size: .; V gene: TRBV30; CDR3 DNA: TGTGCCTGGAGTGTACAACTCCAAGAGACCCAGTACTTC; CDR3 protein: CAWSVQLQETQYF
D gene: .; J gene: TRBJ2-7; clone size: .; V gene: TRBV18; CDR3 DNA: TGTGCCAGCTCACCAATCCCGGAGGGATCGGGGTACGAGCAGTACTTC; CDR3 protein: CASSPIPEGSGYEQYF
D gene: TRBD2; J gene: TRBJ2-2; clone size: .; V gene: TRBV9; CDR3 DNA: TGTGCCAGCAGCCCCGGTATAGCGGGGGGGCGAGGGGAGCTGTTTTTT; CDR3 protein: CASSPGIAGGRGELFF
D gene: .; J gene: TRBJ2-7; clone size: .; V gene: TRBV18; CDR3 DNA: TGTGCCAGCTCACCACTTCGGGACTACGAGCAGTACTTC; CDR3 protein: CASSPLRDYEQYF
D gene: .; J gene: TRBJ1-2; clone size: few; V gene: TRBV5-1; CDR3 DNA: TGCGCCAGCAGCTTGGAACAGGAGGATCGCTACACCTTC; CDR3 protein: CASSLEQEDRYTF
D gene: .; J gene: TRBJ1-1; clone size: few; V gene: TRBV19; CDR3 DNA: TGTGCCAGTAGTATAGGGGGGCCCGAAGCTTTCTTT; CDR3 protein: CASSIGGPEAFF
D gene: .; J gene: TRBJ2-4; clone size: .; V gene: TRBV5-1; CDR3 DNA: TGCGCCAGCAGCGCGATTCCCGGGACGGCCGAACTAGCCAAAAACATTCAGTACTTC; CDR3 protein: CASSAIPGTAELAKNIQYF
D gene: .; J gene: TRBJ2-7; clone size: .; V gene: TRBV2; CDR3 DNA: TGTGCCAGCATGGTGGACACGGGCGCCGAGCAGTACTTC; CDR3 protein: CASMVDTGAEQYF
D gene: TRBD2; J gene: TRBJ2-6; clone size: .; V gene: TRBV27; CDR3 DNA: TGTGCCAGCAGCCCTTATTTGGGACTAGCGGGAGGTAGGGCCAACGTCCTGACTTTC; CDR3 protein: CASSPYLGLAGGRANVLTF
D gene: TRBD1; J gene: TRBJ1-6; clone size: .; V gene: TRBV30; CDR3 DNA: TGTGCCTGGAGCAGGGACAGAAATTCACCCCTCCACTTT; CDR3 protein: CAWSRDRNSPLHF
D gene: .; J gene: TRBJ2-2; clone size: .; V gene: TRBV19; CDR3 DNA: TGTGCCAGTACCTACTCTAATTCAGGTTCCGGGGAGCTGTTTTTT; CDR3 protein: CASTYSNSGSGELFF
D gene: .; J gene: TRBJ1-6; clone size: .; V gene: TRBV13; CDR3 DNA: TGTGCCAGCAGCTCAGGAGATTCACCCCTCCACTTT; CDR3 protein: CASSSGDSPLHF
D gene: TRBD2; J gene: TRBJ2-7; clone size: .; V gene: TRBV4-3; CDR3 DNA: TGCGCCAGCAGCCAAACTGACGGCGCCGCGGGGGGCCCCTACGAGCAGTACTTC; CDR3 protein: CASSQTDGAAGGPYEQYF
D gene: TRBD1; J gene: TRBJ1-4; clone size: .; V gene: TRBV5-1; CDR3 DNA: TGCGCCAGCAGCCAAACTGGACAGGGGGCAACTAATGAAAAACTGTTTTTT; CDR3 protein: CASSQTGQGATNEKLFF
D gene: TRBD2; J gene: TRBJ2-7; clone size: once; V gene: TRBV18; CDR3 DNA: TGTGCCAGCTCTCCTGGACTAGCGGGAGTCCGAACGGAGTCCTACGAGCAGTACTTC; CDR3 protein: CASSPGLAGVRTESYEQYF
D gene: TRBD2; J gene: TRBJ2-7; clone size: .; V gene: TRBV27; CDR3 DNA: TGTGCCAGCAGTTCCCGCCAGACTAGCGGGAGGTACGAGCAGTACTTC; CDR3 protein: CASSSRQTSGRYEQYF
D gene: .; J gene: TRBJ2-2; clone size: once; V gene: TRBV18; CDR3 DNA: TGTGCCAGCTCAGAATCGAACACCGGGGAGCTGTTTTTT; CDR3 protein: CASSESNTGELFF
D gene: .; J gene: TRBJ1-6; clone size: once; V gene: TRBV7-6; CDR3 DNA: TGTGCCAGCAGCCCCGACGCGGGACGGCTGAAATCACCCCTCCACTTT; CDR3 protein: CASSPDAGRLKSPLHF
D gene: .; J gene: TRBJ2-1; clone size: .; V gene: TRBV7-2; CDR3 DNA: TGTGCCAGCAGCTCACAAAGCGGAGATGAGCAGTTCTTC; CDR3 protein: CASSSQSGDEQFF
D gene: .; J gene: TRBJ2-3; clone size: .; V gene: TRBV6-6; CDR3 DNA: TGTGCCAGCAGTTCTCACCGACAGTTAGGGACAGATACGCAGTATTTT; CDR3 protein: CASSSHRQLGTDTQYF
D gene: .; J gene: TRBJ2-7; clone size: .; V gene: TRBV7-2; CDR3 DNA: TGTGCCAGCAGCTTTTTAACCTCCTACGAGCAGTACTTC; CDR3 protein: CASSFLTSYEQYF
D gene: TRBD1; J gene: TRBJ2-7; clone size: .; V gene: TRBV6-5; CDR3 DNA: TGTGCCAGCAGGGGACAGGGGTCCCACGAGCAGTACTTC; CDR3 protein: CASRGQGSHEQYF
D gene: .; J gene: TRBJ2-7; clone size: .; V gene: TRBV4-1; CDR3 DNA: TGCGCCAGCAGCCCAGGTTTTGGGCCCTACGAGCAGTACTTC; CDR3 protein: CASSPGFGPYEQYF
D gene: .; J gene: TRBJ2-5; clone size: .; V gene: TRBV5-1; CDR3 DNA: TGCGCCAGCAGCTTGGCCGACAGCCCCCCTGGTCGGGAGACCCAGTACTTC; CDR3 protein: CASSLADSPPGRETQYF
D gene: .; J gene: TRBJ1-1; clone size: .; V gene: TRBV5-6; CDR3 DNA: TGTGCCAGCAGCTTGGTAGGGGGGACGGGGAACACTGAAGCTTTCTTT; CDR3 protein: CASSLVGGTGNTEAFF
D gene: .; J gene: TRBJ2-7; clone size: .; V gene: TRBV30; CDR3 DNA: TGTGCCTGGAGAGGGCCGGGTCCAGCCTACGAGCAGTACTTC; CDR3 protein: CAWRGPGPAYEQYF
D gene: .; J gene: TRBJ1-1; clone size: .; V gene: TRBV10-3; CDR3 DNA: TGTGCCATCAGTGTACAGGGTAACACTGAAGCTTTCTTT; CDR3 protein: CAISVQGNTEAFF
D gene: TRBD2; J gene: TRBJ2-6; clone size: .; V gene: TRBV9; CDR3 DNA: TGTGCCAGCAGCGGGGGAGGGTATTGGTCTGGGGCCAACGTCCTGACTTTC; CDR3 protein: CASSGGGYWSGANVLTF
D gene: .; J gene: TRBJ1-5; clone size: .; V gene: TRBV27; CDR3 DNA: TGTGCCAGCAGCCCACGACATAATCAGCCCCAGCATTTT; CDR3 protein: CASSPRHNQPQHF
D gene: .; J gene: TRBJ2-3; clone size: .; V gene: TRBV6-4; CDR3 DNA: TGTGCCAGCAGTGACCGGGGGGCCGACACAGATACGCAGTATTTT; CDR3 protein: CASSDRGADTDTQYF
D gene: .; J gene: TRBJ1-1; clone size: .; V gene: TRBV14; CDR3 DNA: TGTGCCAGCAGCCACGCTTTAGGGCCCTACCCCACTGAAGCTTTCTTT; CDR3 protein: CASSHALGPYPTEAFF
D gene: .; J gene: TRBJ2-7; clone size: .; V gene: TRBV7-9; CDR3 DNA: TGTGCCAGCAGCCGCGGGTCCAGTGTTCCCTACGAGCAGTACTTC; CDR3 protein: CASSRGSSVPYEQYF
D gene: TRBD1; J gene: TRBJ2-2; clone size: .; V gene: TRBV5-1; CDR3 DNA: TGCGCCAGCAGCTTCAGGGGGCTGGACACCGGGGAGCTGTTTTTT; CDR3 protein: CASSFRGLDTGELFF
D gene: TRBD1; J gene: TRBJ2-6; clone size: once; V gene: TRBV5-1; CDR3 DNA: TGCGCCAGCAGCTTAGACAGGGAAACCTCTGGGGCCAACGTCCTGACTTTC; CDR3 protein: CASSLDRETSGANVLTF
D gene: .; J gene: TRBJ1-1; clone size: .; V gene: TRBV2; CDR3 DNA: TGTGCCACCAACTCCCAGCTAGGGGCGACTGGAGGGAGCACTGAAGCTTTCTTT; CDR3 protein: CATNSQLGATGGSTEAFF
D gene: .; J gene: TRBJ2-7; clone size: .; V gene: TRBV7-2; CDR3 DNA: TGTGCCAGCAGCTTAGTGACGGGGAACTCCTACGAGCAGTACTTC; CDR3 protein: CASSLVTGNSYEQYF
D gene: .; J gene: TRBJ1-3; clone size: .; V gene: TRBV30; CDR3 DNA: TGTGCCTGGAGTCCAGACAGCCTCTCTGGAAACACCATATATTTT; CDR3 protein: CAWSPDSLSGNTIYF
D gene: .; J gene: TRBJ2-7; clone size: .; V gene: TRBV10-3; CDR3 DNA: TGTGCCACTCGGGGTACTCAGGGGGGGTCCTACGAGCAGTACTTC; CDR3 protein: CATRGTQGGSYEQYF
D gene: .; J gene: TRBJ2-5; clone size: .; V gene: TRBV11-2; CDR3 DNA: TGTGCCAGCAGCTTAGGCCCCGGAGTAGAGACCCAGTACTTC; CDR3 protein: CASSLGPGVETQYF
D gene: .; J gene: TRBJ1-3; clone size: .; V gene: TRBV12-5; CDR3 DNA: TGTGCTAGTGGTTTGGTAGGCGGAAACACCATATATTTT; CDR3 protein: CASGLVGGNTIYF
D gene: TRBD1; J gene: TRBJ1-1; clone size: .; V gene: TRBV2; CDR3 DNA: TGTGCCAGCATTCTAGACAGGGCGACGACTGAAGCTTTCTTT; CDR3 protein: CASILDRATTEAFF
D gene: .; J gene: TRBJ2-1; clone size: .; V gene: TRBV4-3; CDR3 DNA: TGCGCCAGCAGCCCGAGGGCCGCGGATTCAACGTCCAATGAGCAGTTCTTC; CDR3 protein: CASSPRAADSTSNEQFF
D gene: TRBD1; J gene: TRBJ2-3; clone size: .; V gene: TRBV10-3; CDR3 DNA: TGTGCCATCAGTGGGGGACAGGGGGCTAAGACAGATACGCAGTATTTT; CDR3 protein: CAISGGQGAKTDTQYF
D gene: .; J gene: TRBJ2-5; clone size: .; V gene: TRBV18; CDR3 DNA: TGTGCCAGCTCACCACCGGTAGGGCGGAACCAAGAGACCCAGTACTTC; CDR3 protein: CASSPPVGRNQETQYF
D gene: .; J gene: TRBJ2-6; clone size: .; V gene: TRBV5-1; CDR3 DNA: TGCGCCAGCAGCTTGGATGTCGCAGTCAGCTCTGGGGCCAACGTCCTGACTTTC; CDR3 protein: CASSLDVAVSSGANVLTF
D gene: TRBD1; J gene: TRBJ1-6; clone size: .; V gene: TRBV13; CDR3 DNA: TGTGCCAGCAGGCTGGGACAGACTCATAATTCACCCCTCCACTTT; CDR3 protein: CASRLGQTHNSPLHF